The 15 T cell receptor beta chains below come from one sample, sequenced in a study of shared clonotypes between healthy human individuals. Only in-frame clones appear in the TCRdb table, and some are missing; sequencing was by immunoSEQ multiplex PCR. The sample lists fewer than 1.8 million clones; about 98.5% were seen once. The sequencing sample was made of naive CD4+ T cells sorted from blood. Subset meaning: CD45RA+ positively selected. These receptors were taken from a man aged 30-40 years in good health.

On this clone: At one end the junction does not follow the germline gene, possibly because of a read error. This chain joins TRBV7-7 and TRBJ2-5, with TRBD2 identical over 7 bases. Germline V gives CDR1 SSHAT, CDR2 FNYEAQ (reference sequence). The CDR3 has 14 amino acids. Here the CDR3 reads CASSWRGRGETQYF. DNA for the CDR3: TGTGCTAGCAGCTGGCGAGGGAGGGGTGAGACCCAGTACTTC.

This chain connects TRBV7-2 to TRBJ2-5, with 9 bases that match TRBD1. The length of the CDR3 is 13 residues. After removal of 10 bases from V and 2 bases from J, the junction contained 5 bases not matched to a gene. The germline CDR1 and CDR2 sequences are SGHTA and FQGNSA. Here the CDR3 reads CATGQGSQETQYF. The CDR3 DNA reads as TGTGCCACGGGACAGGGCTCTCAAGAGACCCAGTACTTC.

The J gene is TRBJ2-7, the V gene TRBV2, with a tentative D call TRBD2 (6 bases). Trimming removed 8 bases from V and 7 bases from J, with 18 bases in between. There are 13 residues in the CDR3. Germline CDR1 is SNHLY and CDR2 is FYNNEI. CDR3 in amino acids: CASAGGGLGEQYF. The CDR3 region has the DNA TGTGCCAGCGCTGGTGGAGGGTTGGGGGAGCAGTACTTC.

V and J are TRBV7-9 and TRBJ2-7; 8 bases are a match to TRBD1. The trim removed 5 bases at V and 4 bases at J, leaving 10 bases unmatched. The CDR3 is 15 residues long. Germline CDR1 is SEHNR and CDR2 is FQNEAQ (reference sequence). In DNA, the CDR3 is TGTGCCAGCAGCCTACACAGGGGGTCAATGTACGAGCAGTACTTC. Residues: CASSLHRGSMYEQYF. The whole variable domain, remainder taken from reference TRBV7-9 and TRBJ2-7, is DTGVSQNPRHKITKRGQNVTFRCDPISEHNRLYWYRQTLGQGPEFLTYFQNEAQLEKSRLLSDRFSAERPKGSFSTLEIQRTEQGDSAMYLCASSLHRGSMYEQYFGPGTRLTVT.

The CDR3 nucleotides are TGTGCCAGCAGCTCTCCGGGGCGGAACTACGAGCAGTACTTC. Translating gives CASSSPGRNYEQYF. This chain joins TRBV5-6 and TRBJ2-7, with D perhaps assigned TRBD1 or TRBD2 (5 bases each). The CDR3 length is 14 residues. V lost 3 bases, J lost 3 bases, and 13 bases lay in between. Germline V gene data show CDR1 as SGHDT and CDR2 as YYEEEE.

The rearrangement uses TRBV19 and TRBJ2-2; no reliable D call. V dropped 2 bases and J dropped 0 bases, with 4 bases sitting between them. Germline CDR1 is LNHDA and CDR2 is SQIVND (reference sequence). The CDR3 is made up of 14 amino acids. CDR3 loop: CASSIRANTGELFF. CDR3 coding DNA: TGTGCCAGTAGTATACGGGCGAACACCGGGGAGCTGTTTTTT.

The chain couples TRBV10-1 to TRBJ2-7; 7 positions agree with TRBD1. CDR1 is WNHNN, CDR2 SYGVQD, per germline (reference sequence). The ends lost 5 bases at V and 5 bases at J; junction bases unmatched: 3. The CDR3 is made up of 12 amino acids. The CDR3: CASSQGGHEQYF. In DNA, the CDR3 is TGCGCCAGCAGTCAAGGGGGCCACGAGCAGTACTTC.

DNA for the CDR3: TGTGCCAGCAGTGCCCAGCCGGGGGGCGGAAGGACTGAAGCTTTCTTT. Protein: CASSAQPGGGRTEAFF. The rearrangement uses TRBV25-1 and TRBJ1-1, with a tentative D call TRBD1 (6 bases). CDR1 MGHDK and CDR2 SYGVNS come from the germline V gene. Trimming removed 4 bases from V and 5 bases from J, with 20 bases in between. The length of the CDR3 is 16 residues.

The rearrangement uses TRBV10-3 and TRBJ2-3; possible D gene TRBD2, 6 bases. CDR1 is ENHRY, CDR2 SYGVKD, per germline. V was clipped by 9 bases and J by 3 bases, with 19 bases between them. The CDR3 is 15 amino acids. This CDR3 reads CAISTGTAETDTQYF. The CDR3 DNA follows: TGTGCCATTTCTACCGGGACTGCCGAGACAGATACGCAGTATTTT.

V usage is TRBV7-2 and J usage is TRBJ2-5; D is possibly TRBD2 (6 bases). CDR3 size: 17 residues. Germline V lookup: CDR1 SGHTA, CDR2 FQGNSA. V lost 5 bases and J 0 bases, leaving 19 bases between the germline ends. The CDR3 is CASSLPPWTTYQETQYF. The CDR3, as DNA: TGTGCCAGCAGCCTCCCCCCCTGGACTACGTACCAAGAGACCCAGTACTTC.

V usage is TRBV7-9 and J usage is TRBJ2-1; 10 positions agree with TRBD2. V was clipped by 2 bases and J by 9 bases; unmatched bases: 7. There are 15 residues in the CDR3. CDR1 and CDR2 from the germline V gene are SEHNR and FQNEAQ (reference sequence). CDR3 in amino acids: CASSLISGRATEQFF. CDR3 DNA: TGTGCCAGCAGCTTAATCAGCGGGAGGGCCACTGAGCAGTTCTTC. The entire variable domain, with the rest obtained from reference TRBV7-9 and TRBJ2-1, is as follows: DTGVSQNPRHKITKRGQNVTFRCDPISEHNRLYWYRQTLGQGPEFLTYFQNEAQLEKSRLLSDRFSAERPKGSFSTLEIQRTEQGDSAMYLCASSLISGRATEQFFGPGTRLTVL.

The chain combines TRBV12-5 with TRBJ2-1, with TRBD1 matching 7 bases. In germline, CDR1 is LGHNT, CDR2 FRNRAP. This CDR3 is 12 amino acids long. Unmatched junction bases numbered 3, after V lost 6 bases and J lost 7 bases. Here the CDR3 DNA reads TGTGCTAGTGGAATACAGGGGAATGAGCAGTTCTTC. Translated, it gives CASGIQGNEQFF.

This chain joins TRBV10-1 and TRBJ2-1; 7 bases line up with TRBD2. With 3 bases clipped from V and 6 bases from J, the junction kept 8 bases outside the gene matches. This CDR3 has 15 residues. The germline V gene encodes CDR1 WNHNN and CDR2 SYGVQD (reference sequence). The CDR3 region is CASSDHSGLPNEQFF. The CDR3 nucleotides are TGCGCCAGCAGTGATCATAGCGGGCTCCCCAATGAGCAGTTCTTC.

CDR3: CASRGYSNQPQHF. CDR3 in DNA: TGTGCCAGCAGAGGATATAGCAATCAGCCCCAGCATTTT. The V gene is TRBV6-5, the J gene TRBJ1-5; D not certain. V was clipped by 6 bases and J by 0 bases, with 6 bases between them. Germline V gene data show CDR1 as MNHEY and CDR2 as SVGAGI. This CDR3 comprises 13 residues.

This chain links TRBV5-1 with TRBJ2-1; TRBD2 agrees at 10 bases. V shed 3 bases, J shed 3 bases, and the junction held 6 bases outside the gene matches. In germline, CDR1 is SGHRS, CDR2 YFSETQ. The CDR3 has 16 residues. CDR3 in DNA: TGCGCCAGCAGCTCCTCTAGCGGGAGTTACTACAATGAGCAGTTCTTC. Its protein is CASSSSSGSYYNEQFF.